This record covers a single T cell receptor (beta chain). Single viable CD3+CD4+CD8-CD45RO+ cells were sorted as the memory CD4+ T cells. Clones were sequenced by immunoSEQ multiplex PCR, and TCRdb holds only the in-frame ones, with some missing. The top ten hold roughly 0.65% of the sample, which has some 30,000 clones, around 74% seen once. The data are from a study of memory CD4+ T cells and cytomegalovirus serostatus. Trimming removed 0 bases from V and 3 bases from J, with 8 bases in between. Germline V gene data show CDR1 as LGHNA and CDR2 as YNFKEQ. CDR3 size: 14 residues. The sequencing sample was made of memory CD4+ T cells from blood. V usage is TRBV4-2 and J usage is TRBJ1-2; a weak D match, TRBD1 (5 bases). The receptor was derived from an adult in good health and CMV-seronegative. Some clones in this sample may be carry-over from other donors' samples. CDR3 nucleotides: TGTGCCAGCAGCCAAGATAGCAGGGACTATGGCTACACCTTC. Amino acids: CASSQDSRDYGYTF.